The 9 T cell receptor beta chains given below trace back to one sample, sequenced in a study of blood T cell repertoires in COVID-19. Profiled with immunoSEQ multiplex PCR; TCRdb holds only in-frame clones, not every one. The sample lists approximately 220,000 clones, approximately 81% occurring once. Input material: PBMCs or T cells enriched from blood (not recorded which). The receptors derive from a man aged 35-49 years who had recovered from COVID-19.

The chain joins TRBV2 to TRBJ2-4, with 9 bases aligning to TRBD1. Germline V CDR1 and CDR2: SNHLY, FYNNEI. The length of the CDR3 is 14 residues. V lost 6 bases and J lost 4; bases outside the gene matches: 4. The CDR3 coding sequence is TGTGCCAGCAGCGTGGACAGGGGAAAAAACATTCAGTACTTC. It yields the protein CASSVDRGKNIQYF.

V is TRBV21-1 and J is TRBJ2-5; whether TRBD2, the table's D call, matches the DNA was not checked. TRBV21-1 is marked as a pseudogene. CDR3 length: 18 residues. The CDR3 region has the DNA TGTGCCAGCAGCCTCTGGCCTAGCGGGAGCCTAAATAAAGAGACCCAGTACTTC. It codes for CASSLWPSGSLNKETQYF.

This chain joins TRBV10-2 and TRBJ1-2; no clear D. Looked up from germline, CDR1 is WSHSY and CDR2 is SAAADI. Trimming took 5 bases from V and 4 from J, leaving 11 bases between them. CDR3 length: 13 amino acids. CDR3 nucleotides: TGCGCCAGCAGTTCGGAACCGGGCTATGGCTACACCTTC. It translates to CASSSEPGYGYTF.

In DNA form, the CDR3 reads TGCGGGAAGCGGGGTTGGAGCACAGATACGCAGTATTTT. Amino acid sequence: CGKRGWSTDTQYF. The gene calls are TRBV10-1 and TRBJ2-3; 7 nucleotides match TRBD2. The CDR3 has 13 residues. The V gene's germline CDR1 is WNHNN and CDR2 SYGVQD (reference sequence).

The J gene is TRBJ2-7, the V gene TRBV2; 8 nucleotides line up with TRBD1. With 8 bases clipped from V and 4 bases from J, the junction kept 7 bases outside the gene matches. Looked up from germline, CDR1 is SNHLY and CDR2 is FYNNEI. CDR3 length: 13 amino acids. This CDR3 reads CASERQGFYEQYF. Here the CDR3 DNA reads TGTGCCAGCGAAAGACAGGGGTTTTACGAGCAGTACTTC.

The chain is built from TRBV2 and TRBJ2-1; perhaps TRBD2 as D (7 bases). The germline V gene has CDR1 SNHLY and CDR2 FYNNEI. This CDR3 region has 15 residues. V dropped 2 bases and J dropped 9 bases, with 17 bases sitting between them. As DNA, the CDR3 is TGTGCCAGCAGTGAACGGGCCCTAGGGGGGGGTGAGCAGTTCTTC. Translated: CASSERALGGGEQFF.

The DNA of the CDR3 is TGTGCCAGCACTTCACCGGGACAGGGAGACTATGGCTACACCTTC. This translates into CASTSPGQGDYGYTF. The rearrangement uses TRBV28 and TRBJ1-2, with 9 nucleotides matching TRBD1. The CDR3 length is 15 residues. J was trimmed by 3 bases and V by 7 bases; bases with no gene match: 9. Germline V gives CDR1 MDHEN, CDR2 SYDVKM.

The V gene is TRBV6-2 or TRBV6-3, the J gene TRBJ2-4; D unclear. CDR3 length: 14 residues. The V end lost 2 bases, the J end lost 0 bases, and 5 bases lay between the germline ends. Germline V CDR1 and CDR2: MNHEY, SVGEGT. This CDR3 is CASSYGRAKNIQYF. DNA for the CDR3: TGTGCCAGCAGTTACGGCAGAGCCAAAAACATTCAGTACTTC.

This sequence joins TRBV3-1 (or the pseudogene TRBV3-2) and TRBJ2-2; TRBD2 matches at 9 bases. This CDR3 is 19 amino acids long. V lost 5 bases, J lost 5 bases, and 18 bases stayed unmatched. Germline V gives CDR1 LGHDT, CDR2 YNNKEL (reference sequence). The CDR3 is CASSAYSLAGRKGTGELFF. DNA of the CDR3: TGTGCCAGCAGCGCTTATTCACTAGCGGGCCGTAAGGGGACCGGGGAGCTGTTTTTT.